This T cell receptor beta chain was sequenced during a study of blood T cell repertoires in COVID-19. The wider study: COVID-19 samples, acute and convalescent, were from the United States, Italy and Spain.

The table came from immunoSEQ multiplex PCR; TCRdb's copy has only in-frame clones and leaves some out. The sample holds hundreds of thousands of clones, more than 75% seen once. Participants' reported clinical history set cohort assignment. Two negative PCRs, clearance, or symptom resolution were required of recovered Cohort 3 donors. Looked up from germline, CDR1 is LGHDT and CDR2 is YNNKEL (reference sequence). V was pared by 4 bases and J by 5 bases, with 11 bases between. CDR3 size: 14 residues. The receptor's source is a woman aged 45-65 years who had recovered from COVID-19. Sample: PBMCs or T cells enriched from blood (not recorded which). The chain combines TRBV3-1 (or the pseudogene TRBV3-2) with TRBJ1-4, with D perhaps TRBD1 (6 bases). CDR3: CASSRTVTNEKLFF. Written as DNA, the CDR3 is TGTGCCAGCAGCCGGACAGTGACGAATGAAAAACTGTTTTTT.